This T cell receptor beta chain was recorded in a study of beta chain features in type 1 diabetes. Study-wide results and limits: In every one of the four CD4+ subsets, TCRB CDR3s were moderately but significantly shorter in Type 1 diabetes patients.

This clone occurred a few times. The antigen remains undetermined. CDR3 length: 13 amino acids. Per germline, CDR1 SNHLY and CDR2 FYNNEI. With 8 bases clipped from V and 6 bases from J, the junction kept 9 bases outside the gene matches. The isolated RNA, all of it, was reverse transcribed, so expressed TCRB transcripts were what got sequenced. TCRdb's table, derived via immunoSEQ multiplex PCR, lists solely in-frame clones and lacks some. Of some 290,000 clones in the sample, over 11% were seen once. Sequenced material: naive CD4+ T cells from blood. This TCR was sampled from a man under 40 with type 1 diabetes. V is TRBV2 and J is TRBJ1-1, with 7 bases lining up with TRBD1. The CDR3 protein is CASLTGRFAEAFF. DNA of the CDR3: TGTGCCAGCCTGACAGGGCGGTTCGCTGAAGCTTTCTTT. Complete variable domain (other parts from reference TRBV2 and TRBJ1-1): EPEVTQTPSHQVTQMGQEVILRCVPISNHLYFYWYRQILGQKVEFLVSFYNNEISEKSEIFDDQFSVERPDGSNFTLKIRSTKLEDSAMYFCASLTGRFAEAFFGQGTRLTVV.